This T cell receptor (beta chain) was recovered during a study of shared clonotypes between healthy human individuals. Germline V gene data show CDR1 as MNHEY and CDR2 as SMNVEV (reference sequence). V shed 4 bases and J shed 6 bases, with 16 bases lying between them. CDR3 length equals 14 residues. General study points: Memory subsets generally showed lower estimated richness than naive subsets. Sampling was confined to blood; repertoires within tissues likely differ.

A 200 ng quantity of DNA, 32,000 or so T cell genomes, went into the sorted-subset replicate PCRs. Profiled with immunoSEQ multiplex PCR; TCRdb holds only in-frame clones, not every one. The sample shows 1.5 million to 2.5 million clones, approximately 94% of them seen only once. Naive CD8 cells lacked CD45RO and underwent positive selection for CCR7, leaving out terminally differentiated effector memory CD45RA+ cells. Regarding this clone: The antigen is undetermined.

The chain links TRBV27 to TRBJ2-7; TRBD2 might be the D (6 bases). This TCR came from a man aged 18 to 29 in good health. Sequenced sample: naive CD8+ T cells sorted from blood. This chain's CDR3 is CASSSTPLAFEQYF. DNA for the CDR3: TGTGCCAGCAGTTCGACGCCCCTAGCGTTCGAGCAGTACTTC.